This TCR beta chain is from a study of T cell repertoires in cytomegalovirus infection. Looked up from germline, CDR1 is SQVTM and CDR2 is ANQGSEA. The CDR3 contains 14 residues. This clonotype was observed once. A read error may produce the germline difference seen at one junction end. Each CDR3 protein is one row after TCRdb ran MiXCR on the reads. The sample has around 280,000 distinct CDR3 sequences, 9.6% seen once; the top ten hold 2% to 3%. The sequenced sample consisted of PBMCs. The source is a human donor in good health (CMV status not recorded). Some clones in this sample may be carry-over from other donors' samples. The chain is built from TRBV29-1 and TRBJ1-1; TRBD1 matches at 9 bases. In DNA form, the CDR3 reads TGCAGCGTTGTTCTTGGGACAGGGAACTCTGAAGCTTTCTTT. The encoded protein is CSVVLGTGNSEAFF. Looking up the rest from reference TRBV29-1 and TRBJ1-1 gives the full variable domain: SAVISQKPSRDICQRGTSLTIQCQVDSQVTMMFWYRQQPGQSLTLIATANQGSEATYESGFVIDKFPISRPNLTFSTLTVSNMSPEDSSIYLCSVVLGTGNSEAFFGQGTRLTVV.